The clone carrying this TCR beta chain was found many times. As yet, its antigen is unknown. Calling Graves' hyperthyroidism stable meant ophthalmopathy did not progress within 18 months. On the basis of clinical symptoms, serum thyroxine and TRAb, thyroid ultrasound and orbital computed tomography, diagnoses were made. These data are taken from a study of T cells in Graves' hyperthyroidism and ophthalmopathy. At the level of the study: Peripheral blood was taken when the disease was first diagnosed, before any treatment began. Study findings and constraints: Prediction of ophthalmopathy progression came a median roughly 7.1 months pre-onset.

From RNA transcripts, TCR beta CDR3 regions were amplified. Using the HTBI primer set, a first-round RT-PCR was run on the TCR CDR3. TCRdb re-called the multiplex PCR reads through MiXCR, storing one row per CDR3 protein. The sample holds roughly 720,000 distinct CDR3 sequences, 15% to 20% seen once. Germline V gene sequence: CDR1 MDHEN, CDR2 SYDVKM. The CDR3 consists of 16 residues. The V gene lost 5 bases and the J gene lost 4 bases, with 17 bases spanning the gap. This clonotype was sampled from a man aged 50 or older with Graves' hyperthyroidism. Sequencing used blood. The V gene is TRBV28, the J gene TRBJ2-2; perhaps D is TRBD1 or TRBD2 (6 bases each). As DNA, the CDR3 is TGTGCCAGCAGTCTACGGGGGCGGGACCGCACCGGGGAGCTGTTTTTT. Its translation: CASSLRGRDRTGELFF.